Reported below is one T cell receptor (beta chain). The antigen is not known. This record belongs to a study of CXCR3-negative and CXCR3-positive naive CD8 T cells. TRB cDNA was prepared as libraries by UMI-labeled 5' RACE. Each CDR3 protein gets one entry in TCRdb, which reprocessed the 5' RACE reads and gives no DNA. There are about 110,000 distinct CDR3 sequences in the sample, with approximately 0.38% held by the top ten. CDR1 and CDR2 (germline): SGHRS, YFSETQ. The CDR3 is 12 amino acids. Study results and caveats: Memory cells diverged, while naive CXCR3-positive and CXCR3-negative cells had similar TRBV-TRBJ usage. TRB CDR3s of CXCR3-positive naive cells were more hydrophobic than those of CXCR3-negative naive cells.

Naivety in CD8+ T cells corresponded to a CD45RO-CCR7+CD27+CD95- phenotype. The clonotype was recovered from a human donor in good health. Some clones in this sample may be carry-over from other donors' samples. Material: naive CXCR3+ CD8+ T cells from blood. Subset given: CD45RO-CCR7+CD27+CD95- naive CD8+ T cells expressing CXCR3 (TNR3+). V and J are TRBV5-1 and TRBJ2-1. The CDR3 reads CASRAAYNEQFF.